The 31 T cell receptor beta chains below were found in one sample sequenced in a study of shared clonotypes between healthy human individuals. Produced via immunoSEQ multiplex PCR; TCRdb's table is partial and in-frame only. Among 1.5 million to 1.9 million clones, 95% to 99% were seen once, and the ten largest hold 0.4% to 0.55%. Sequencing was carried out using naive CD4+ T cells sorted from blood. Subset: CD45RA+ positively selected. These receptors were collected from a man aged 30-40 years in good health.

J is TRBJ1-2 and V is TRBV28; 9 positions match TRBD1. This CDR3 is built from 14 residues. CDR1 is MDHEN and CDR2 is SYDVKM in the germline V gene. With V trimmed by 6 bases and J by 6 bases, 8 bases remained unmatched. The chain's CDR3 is CASRPYGQGHGYTF. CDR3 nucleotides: TGTGCCAGCAGACCATACGGACAGGGGCATGGCTACACCTTC.

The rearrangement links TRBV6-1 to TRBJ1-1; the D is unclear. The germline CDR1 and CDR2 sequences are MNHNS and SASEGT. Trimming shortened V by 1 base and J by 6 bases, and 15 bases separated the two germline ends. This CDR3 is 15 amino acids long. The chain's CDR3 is CASSEGFTWRPEAFF. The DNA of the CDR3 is TGTGCCAGCAGTGAAGGATTTACATGGAGGCCTGAAGCTTTCTTT.

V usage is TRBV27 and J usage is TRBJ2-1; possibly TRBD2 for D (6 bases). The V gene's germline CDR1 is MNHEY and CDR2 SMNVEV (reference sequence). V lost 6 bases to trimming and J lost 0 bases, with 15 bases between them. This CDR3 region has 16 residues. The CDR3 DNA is TGTGCCAGCAGCTCATTAGCGGTGAGCTCCTACAATGAGCAGTTCTTC. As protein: CASSSLAVSSYNEQFF.

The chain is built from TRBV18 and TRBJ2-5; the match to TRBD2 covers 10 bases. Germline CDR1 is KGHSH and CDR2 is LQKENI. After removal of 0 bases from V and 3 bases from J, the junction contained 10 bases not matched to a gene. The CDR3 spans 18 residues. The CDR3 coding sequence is TGTGCCAGCTCACCACCGCCGAGTAGCGGGAGGCTGGAAGAGACCCAGTACTTC. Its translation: CASSPPPSSGRLEETQYF.

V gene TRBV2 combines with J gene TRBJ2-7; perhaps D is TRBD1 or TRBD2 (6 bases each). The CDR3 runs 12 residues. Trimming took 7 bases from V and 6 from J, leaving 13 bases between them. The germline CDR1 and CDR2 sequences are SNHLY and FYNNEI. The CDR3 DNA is TGTGCCAGCAAGGAGGGACACGGCGAGCAGTACTTC. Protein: CASKEGHGEQYF.

CDR3 in amino acids: CASSASYQETQYF. Here the CDR3 DNA reads TGCGCCAGCAGCGCCAGTTACCAAGAGACCCAGTACTTC. The chain joins TRBV5-1 to TRBJ2-5, with D hard to call. Germline V gene data show CDR1 as SGHRS and CDR2 as YFSETQ. This CDR3 is 13 amino acids long. The V and J ends lost 4 bases and 0 bases respectively, with 7 bases between them.

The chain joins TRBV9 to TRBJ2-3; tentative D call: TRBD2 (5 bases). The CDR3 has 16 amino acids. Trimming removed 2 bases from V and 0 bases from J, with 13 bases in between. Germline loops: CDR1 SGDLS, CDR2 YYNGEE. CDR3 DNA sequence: TGTGCCAGCAGCGTCCTAACTAGAGTCAGCACAGATACGCAGTATTTT. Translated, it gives CASSVLTRVSTDTQYF.

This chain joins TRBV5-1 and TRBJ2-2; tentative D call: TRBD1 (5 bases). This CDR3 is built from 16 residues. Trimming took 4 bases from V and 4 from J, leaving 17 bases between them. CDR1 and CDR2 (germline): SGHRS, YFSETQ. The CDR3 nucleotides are TGCGCCAGCAGCCCCCGACAGAGCCTTTTCACCGGGGAGCTGTTTTTT. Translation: CASSPRQSLFTGELFF. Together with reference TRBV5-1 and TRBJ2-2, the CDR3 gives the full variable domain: KAGVTQTPRYLIKTRGQQVTLSCSPISGHRSVSWYQQTPGQGLQFLFEYFSETQRNKGNFPGRFSGRQFSNSRSEMNVSTLELGDSALYLCASSPRQSLFTGELFFGEGSRLTVL.

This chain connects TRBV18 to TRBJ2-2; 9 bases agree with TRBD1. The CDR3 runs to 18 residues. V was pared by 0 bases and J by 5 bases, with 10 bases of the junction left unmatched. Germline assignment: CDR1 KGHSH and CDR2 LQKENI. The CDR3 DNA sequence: TGTGCCAGCTCACCACCCCACCCGGGACAGGGCAAAACCGGGGAGCTGTTTTTT. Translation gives CASSPPHPGQGKTGELFF.

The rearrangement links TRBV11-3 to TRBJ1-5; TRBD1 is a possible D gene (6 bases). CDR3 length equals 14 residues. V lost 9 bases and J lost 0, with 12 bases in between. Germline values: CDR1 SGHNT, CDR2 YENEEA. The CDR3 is CARQGPDSNQPQHF. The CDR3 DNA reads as TGTGCCAGACAGGGCCCCGATAGCAATCAGCCCCAGCATTTT.

The CDR3 DNA sequence: TGCGCCAGCAGTCATTTTGGGCGGTCTGTTGTTTGGCAGGGGGCGAGCCCCTACGAGCAGTACTTC. Encoded protein: CASSHFGRSVVWQGASPYEQYF. J is TRBJ2-7 and V is TRBV23-1; 8 bases fit TRBD1. TRBV23-1 is an ORF; its function is uncertain. The CDR3 loop spans 22 amino acids. Trimming at V came to 3 bases and at J to 2 bases, leaving 27 bases not matched to a gene.

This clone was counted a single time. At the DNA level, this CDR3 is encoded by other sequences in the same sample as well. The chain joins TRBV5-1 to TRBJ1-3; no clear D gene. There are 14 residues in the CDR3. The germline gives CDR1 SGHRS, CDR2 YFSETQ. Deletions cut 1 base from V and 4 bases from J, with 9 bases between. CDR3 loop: CASSLLGSGNTIYF. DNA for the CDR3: TGCGCCAGCAGCTTGTTGGGCTCCGGAAACACCATATATTTT.

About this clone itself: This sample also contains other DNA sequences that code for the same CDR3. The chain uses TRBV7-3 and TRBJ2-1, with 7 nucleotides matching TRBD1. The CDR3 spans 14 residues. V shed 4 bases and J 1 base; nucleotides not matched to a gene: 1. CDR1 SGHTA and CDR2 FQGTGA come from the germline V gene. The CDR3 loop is CASSSTGSYNEQFF. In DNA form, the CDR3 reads TGTGCCAGCAGCTCGACAGGGTCCTACAATGAGCAGTTCTTC. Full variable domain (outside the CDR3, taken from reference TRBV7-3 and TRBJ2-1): GAGVSQTPSNKVTEKGKYVELRCDPISGHTALYWYRQSLGQGPEFLIYFQGTGAADDSGLPNDRFFAVRPEGSVSTLKIQRTERGDSAVYLCASSSTGSYNEQFFGPGTRLTVL.

CDR3 DNA: TGTGCCAGCTCACCGCTCAATCAGCCCCAGCATTTT. Its protein product is CASSPLNQPQHF. The rearrangement links TRBV18 to TRBJ1-5, with D unresolved. CDR3 size: 12 residues. The V end was cut by 3 bases, the J end by 3 bases, with 3 bases between. CDR1 is KGHSH, CDR2 LQKENI, per germline.

The CDR3 DNA reads as TGTGCCAGCAGCCTGGGACAGGGGGCCACTCAGCCCCAGCATTTT. Amino acids: CASSLGQGATQPQHF. The chain links TRBV6-5 to TRBJ1-5; 12 bases are a match to TRBD1. V dropped 6 bases and J dropped 6; count of bases not matched to a gene: 6. This CDR3 has 15 residues. CDR1 is MNHEY, CDR2 SVGAGI, per germline.

CDR3 in DNA: TGCGCCAGCAACATACAGGGGCCGCGTCAAGGGACGCAGTATTTT. Encoded protein: CASNIQGPRQGTQYF. J is TRBJ2-3 and V is TRBV5-1; 7 nucleotides match TRBD1. The CDR3 extends over 15 amino acids. The junction had 16 bases not matched to a gene; V was cut back by 6 bases and J by 9 bases. The germline V gene encodes CDR1 SGHRS and CDR2 YFSETQ. The complete variable domain, with remaining parts taken from reference TRBV5-1 and TRBJ2-3, reads KAGVTQTPRYLIKTRGQQVTLSCSPISGHRSVSWYQQTPGQGLQFLFEYFSETQRNKGNFPGRFSGRQFSNSRSEMNVSTLELGDSALYLCASNIQGPRQGTQYFGPGTRLTVL.

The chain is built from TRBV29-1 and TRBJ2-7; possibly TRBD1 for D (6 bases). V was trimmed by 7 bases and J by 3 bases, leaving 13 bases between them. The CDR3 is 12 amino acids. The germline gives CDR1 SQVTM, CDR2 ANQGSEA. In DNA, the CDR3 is TGCAGCGGTAAGTCGGACAGCTACGAGCAGTACTTC. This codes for CSGKSDSYEQYF.

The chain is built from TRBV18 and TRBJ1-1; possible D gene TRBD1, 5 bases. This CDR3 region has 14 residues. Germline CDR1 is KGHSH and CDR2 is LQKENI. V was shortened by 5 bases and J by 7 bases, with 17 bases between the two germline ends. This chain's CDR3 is CASSGVIGGVEAFF. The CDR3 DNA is TGTGCCAGCTCAGGGGTAATCGGGGGTGTTGAAGCTTTCTTT.

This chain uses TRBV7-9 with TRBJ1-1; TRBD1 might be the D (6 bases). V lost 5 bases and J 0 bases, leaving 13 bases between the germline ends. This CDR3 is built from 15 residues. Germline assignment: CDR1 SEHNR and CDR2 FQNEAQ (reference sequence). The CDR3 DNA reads TGTGCCAGCAGCCCCGGACAGAGTATGAACACTGAAGCTTTCTTT. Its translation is CASSPGQSMNTEAFF.

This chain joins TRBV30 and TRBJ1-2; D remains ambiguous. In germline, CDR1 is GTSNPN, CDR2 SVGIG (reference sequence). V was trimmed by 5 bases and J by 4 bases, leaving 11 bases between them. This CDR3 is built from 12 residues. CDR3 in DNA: TGTGCCTGGGGGTACGGATCCTATGGCTACACCTTC. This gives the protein CAWGYGSYGYTF.

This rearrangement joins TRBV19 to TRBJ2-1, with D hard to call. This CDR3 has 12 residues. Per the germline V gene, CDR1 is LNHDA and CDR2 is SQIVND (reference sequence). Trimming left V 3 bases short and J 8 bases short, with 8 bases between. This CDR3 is CASSISGHEQFF. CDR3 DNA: TGTGCCAGTAGTATTAGTGGTCATGAGCAGTTCTTC.

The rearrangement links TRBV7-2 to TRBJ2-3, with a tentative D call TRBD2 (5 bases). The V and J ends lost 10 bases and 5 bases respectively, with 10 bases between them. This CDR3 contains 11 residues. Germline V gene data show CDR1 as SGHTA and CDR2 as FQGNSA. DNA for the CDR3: TGTGCCATTACGGGGTTAGATACGCAGTATTTT. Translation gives CAITGLDTQYF.

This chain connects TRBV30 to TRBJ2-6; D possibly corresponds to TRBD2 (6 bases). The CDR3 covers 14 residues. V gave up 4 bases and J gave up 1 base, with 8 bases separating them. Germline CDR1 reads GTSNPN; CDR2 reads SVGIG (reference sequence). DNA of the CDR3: TGTGCCTGGACGCGGGATTCTGGGGCCAACGTCCTGACTTTC. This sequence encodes CAWTRDSGANVLTF.

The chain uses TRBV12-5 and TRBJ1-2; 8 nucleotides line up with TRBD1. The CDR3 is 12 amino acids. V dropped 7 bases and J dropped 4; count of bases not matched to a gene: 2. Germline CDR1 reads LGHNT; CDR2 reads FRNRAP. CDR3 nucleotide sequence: TGTGCTAGTGCCCAGGGGGCCTATGGCTACACCTTC. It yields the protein CASAQGAYGYTF. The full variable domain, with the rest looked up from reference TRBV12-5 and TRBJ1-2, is DARVTQTPRHKVTEMGQEVTMRCQPILGHNTVFWYRQTMMQGLELLAYFRNRAPLDDSGMPKDRFSAEMPDATLATLKIQPSEPRDSAVYFCASAQGAYGYTFGSGTRLTVV.

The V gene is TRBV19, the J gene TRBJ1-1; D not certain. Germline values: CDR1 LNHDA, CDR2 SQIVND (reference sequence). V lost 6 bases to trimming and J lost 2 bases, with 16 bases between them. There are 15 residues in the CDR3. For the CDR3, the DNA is TGTGCCAGTAGCCGTGGTGCGTGGGGAAACACTGAAGCTTTCTTT. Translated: CASSRGAWGNTEAFF.

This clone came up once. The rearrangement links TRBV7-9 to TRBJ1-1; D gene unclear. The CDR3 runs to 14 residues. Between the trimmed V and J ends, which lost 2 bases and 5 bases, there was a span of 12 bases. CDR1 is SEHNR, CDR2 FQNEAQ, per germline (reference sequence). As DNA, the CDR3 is TGTGCCAGCAGCTTACAAGATAGTGTAACTGAAGCTTTCTTT. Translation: CASSLQDSVTEAFF.

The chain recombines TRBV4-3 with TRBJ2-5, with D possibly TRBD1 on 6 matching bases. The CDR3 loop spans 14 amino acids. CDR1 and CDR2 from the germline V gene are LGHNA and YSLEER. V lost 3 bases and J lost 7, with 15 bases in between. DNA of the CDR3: TGCGCCAGCAGCCAGTACACAGGGCCGGGGACCCAGTACTTC. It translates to CASSQYTGPGTQYF.

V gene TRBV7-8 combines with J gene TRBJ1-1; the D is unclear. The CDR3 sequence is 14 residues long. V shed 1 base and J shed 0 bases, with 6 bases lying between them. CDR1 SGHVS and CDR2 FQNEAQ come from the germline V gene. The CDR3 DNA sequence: TGTGCCAGCAGCTTAGAATTAGTGAACACTGAAGCTTTCTTT. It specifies CASSLELVNTEAFF.

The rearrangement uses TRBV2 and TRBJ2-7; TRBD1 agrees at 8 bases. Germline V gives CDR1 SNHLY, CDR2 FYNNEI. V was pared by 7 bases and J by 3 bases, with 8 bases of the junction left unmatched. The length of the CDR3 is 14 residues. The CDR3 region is CASTSGQAFYEQYF. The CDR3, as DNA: TGTGCCAGCACCTCGGGACAGGCCTTCTACGAGCAGTACTTC.

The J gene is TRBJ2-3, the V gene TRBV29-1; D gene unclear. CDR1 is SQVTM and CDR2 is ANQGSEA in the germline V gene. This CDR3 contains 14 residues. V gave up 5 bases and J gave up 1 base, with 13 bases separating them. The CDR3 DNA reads TGCAGCGTTAGGAACCGAAGCGGCACAGATACGCAGTATTTT. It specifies CSVRNRSGTDTQYF.

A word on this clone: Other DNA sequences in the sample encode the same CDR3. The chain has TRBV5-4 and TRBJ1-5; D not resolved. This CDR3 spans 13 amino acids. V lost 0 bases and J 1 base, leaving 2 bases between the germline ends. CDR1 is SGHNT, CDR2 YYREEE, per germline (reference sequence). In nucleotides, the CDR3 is TGTGCCAGCAGCTTGGGCAGCAATCAGCCCCAGCATTTT. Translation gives CASSLGSNQPQHF.